The clone carrying this T cell receptor (beta chain) occurred a few times. One end of the junction does not line up with germline, which may come from a read error. The sample is drawn from a study of response to subunit inactivated influenza vaccine. Germline CDR1 reads LGHNA; CDR2 reads YSLEER. There are 15 residues in the CDR3. TCRdb reprocessed the RT-PCR reads via MiXCR and lists one record per CDR3 protein. Of 610,000 or so distinct CDR3 sequences listed, around 13% are singletons. The sample in question was PBMCs from blood, obtained about 13 days after vaccination. This chain links TRBV4-3 with TRBJ2-7, with a weak D call TRBD2 (6 bases). This receptor was taken from a man between 45 and 60 years old who received an inactivated influenza vaccine. The CDR3 sequence: CASSQGVWDSNEQYF. The CDR3 DNA reads as TGCGCCAGCAGCCAAGGGGTTTGGGACTCCAACGAGCAGTACTTC.